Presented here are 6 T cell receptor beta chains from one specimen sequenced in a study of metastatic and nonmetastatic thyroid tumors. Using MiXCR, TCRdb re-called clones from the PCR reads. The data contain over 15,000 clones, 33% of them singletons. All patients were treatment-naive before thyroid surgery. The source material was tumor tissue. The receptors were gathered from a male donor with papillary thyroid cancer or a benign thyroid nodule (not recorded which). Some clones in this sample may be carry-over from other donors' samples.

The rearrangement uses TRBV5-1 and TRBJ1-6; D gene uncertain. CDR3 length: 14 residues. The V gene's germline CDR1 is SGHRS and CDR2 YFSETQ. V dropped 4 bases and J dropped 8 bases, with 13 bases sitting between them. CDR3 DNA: TGCGCCAGCAGCCCGACACCCGGGGATTCACCCCTCCACTTT. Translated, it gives CASSPTPGDSPLHF.

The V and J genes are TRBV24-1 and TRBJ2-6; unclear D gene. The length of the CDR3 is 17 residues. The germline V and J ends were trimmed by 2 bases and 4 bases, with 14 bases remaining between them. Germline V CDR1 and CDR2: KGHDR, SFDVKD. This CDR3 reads CATSDSLYSSGANVLTF. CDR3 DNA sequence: TGTGCCACCAGTGATTCCCTCTACAGTTCGGGGGCCAACGTCCTGACTTTC.

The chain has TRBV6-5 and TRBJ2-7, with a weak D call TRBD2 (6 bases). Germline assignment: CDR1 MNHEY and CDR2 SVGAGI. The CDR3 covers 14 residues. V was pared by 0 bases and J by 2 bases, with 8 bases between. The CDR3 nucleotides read TGTGCCAGCAGTTACTCTGGAGGGACCTACGAGCAGTACTTC. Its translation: CASSYSGGTYEQYF.

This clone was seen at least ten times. The CDR3 loop reads CASSDRGGQVADTQYF. The CDR3 nucleotides are TGCGCCAGCAGTGACAGGGGAGGCCAGGTAGCAGATACGCAGTATTTT. The rearrangement links TRBV10-2 to TRBJ2-3; D may be TRBD1 or TRBD2 (6 bases each). V was pared by 3 bases and J by 4 bases, with 17 bases between. This CDR3 comprises 16 residues. The germline CDR1 and CDR2 sequences are WSHSY and SAAADI.

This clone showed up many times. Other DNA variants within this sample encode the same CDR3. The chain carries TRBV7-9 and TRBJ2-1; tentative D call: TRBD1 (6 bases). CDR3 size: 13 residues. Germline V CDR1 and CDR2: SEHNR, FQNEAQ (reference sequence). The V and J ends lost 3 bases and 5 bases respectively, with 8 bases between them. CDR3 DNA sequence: TGTGCCAGCAGCTTGGACAGAGACAATGAGCAGTTCTTC. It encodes CASSLDRDNEQFF.

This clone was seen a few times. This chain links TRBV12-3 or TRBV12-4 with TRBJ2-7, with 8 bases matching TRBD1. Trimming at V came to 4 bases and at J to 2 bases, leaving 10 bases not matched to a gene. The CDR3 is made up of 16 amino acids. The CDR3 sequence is CASSSYPLDRAYEQYF. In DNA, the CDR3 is TGTGCCAGCAGTTCTTACCCCCTGGACAGGGCCTACGAGCAGTACTTC.